This is a list of T cell receptor beta chains from one sample in a study of T cells after yellow fever vaccination. MiXCR, run by TCRdb on the 5' RACE reads, gives a single entry per CDR3 protein. The top ten hold around a sixth of the sample, which has some 600,000 distinct CDR3 sequences, roughly a sixth seen once. Specimen: PBMCs, collected 4 to 6 days after the first yellow fever vaccination. The source of these receptors is a man younger than 35 who received the YFV17D yellow fever vaccine. Each CDR3 is given with its conserved first and last residue. Each record gives: D gene, J gene, CDR3 length, V gene, clone size, CDR3 protein, CDR3 DNA. The D gene is left open where the match is weak. Part of the rows lack a size; the others show once, few, many or a class for expanded clones.

d_call: .
j_call: TRBJ1-5
cdr3_length: 14
v_call: TRBV5-6
clone_size: .
cdr3_aa: CASSLWLINQPQHF
cdr3_nt: TGTGCCAGCAGCTTGTGGCTGATCAATCAGCCCCAGCATTTT

d_call: TRBD2
j_call: TRBJ2-5
cdr3_length: 15
v_call: TRBV5-4
clone_size: .
cdr3_aa: CASSWGSGVAETQYF
cdr3_nt: TGTGCCAGCAGCTGGGGTAGCGGGGTTGCGGAGACCCAGTACTTC

d_call: .
j_call: TRBJ1-6
cdr3_length: 15
v_call: TRBV6-5
clone_size: few
cdr3_aa: CASSYSRTVMNPLHF
cdr3_nt: TGTGCCAGCAGTTACTCGAGGACAGTTATGAATCCCCTCCACTTT

d_call: .
j_call: TRBJ1-1
cdr3_length: 16
v_call: TRBV21-1
clone_size: .
cdr3_aa: CASSNLLFFADTEAFF
cdr3_nt: TGTGCCAGCAGCAACCTTCTCTTCTTCGCGGACACTGAAGCTTTCTTT

d_call: .
j_call: TRBJ2-1
cdr3_length: 13
v_call: TRBV6-2/TRBV6-3
clone_size: .
cdr3_aa: CASRNGPYNEQFF
cdr3_nt: TGTGCCAGCAGAAATGGACCATACAATGAGCAGTTCTTC

d_call: TRBD1
j_call: TRBJ2-2
cdr3_length: 14
v_call: TRBV7-8
clone_size: many
cdr3_aa: CASSRQGNTGELFF
cdr3_nt: TGTGCCAGCAGTCGACAGGGGAACACCGGGGAGCTGTTTTTT

d_call: TRBD2
j_call: TRBJ2-1
cdr3_length: 17
v_call: TRBV5-1
clone_size: .
cdr3_aa: CASSAAGWGGTYNEQFF
cdr3_nt: TGCGCCAGCAGCGCGGCGGGGTGGGGGGGAACCTACAATGAGCAGTTCTTC

d_call: TRBD2
j_call: TRBJ2-3
cdr3_length: 17
v_call: TRBV7-2
clone_size: .
cdr3_aa: CASSLVGGGAWMDTQYF
cdr3_nt: TGTGCCAGCAGCTTAGTCGGCGGGGGGGCCTGGATGGATACGCAGTATTTT

d_call: .
j_call: TRBJ2-4
cdr3_length: 16
v_call: TRBV20-1
clone_size: .
cdr3_aa: CSARGGQNLAKNIQYF
cdr3_nt: TGCAGTGCTAGGGGCGGACAGAACCTAGCCAAAAACATTCAGTACTTC

d_call: TRBD2
j_call: TRBJ2-1
cdr3_length: 16
v_call: TRBV7-8
clone_size: .
cdr3_aa: CASSPPSAGGRNEQFF
cdr3_nt: TGTGCCAGCAGCCCACCCTCGGCGGGGGGGCGCAATGAGCAGTTCTTC

d_call: .
j_call: TRBJ1-6
cdr3_length: 14
v_call: TRBV6-1
clone_size: few
cdr3_aa: CASSPNSVNSPLHF
cdr3_nt: TGTGCCAGCAGTCCAAACTCAGTAAATTCACCCCTCCACTTT

d_call: TRBD1
j_call: TRBJ1-3
cdr3_length: 15
v_call: TRBV6-5
clone_size: few
cdr3_aa: CASSYHTGAGNTIYF
cdr3_nt: TGTGCCAGCAGTTACCACACAGGGGCTGGAAACACCATATATTTT

d_call: .
j_call: TRBJ2-7
cdr3_length: 16
v_call: TRBV7-8
clone_size: .
cdr3_aa: CASSAVESAGFYEQYF
cdr3_nt: TGTGCCAGCAGCGCCGTAGAGTCTGCTGGCTTCTACGAGCAGTACTTC

d_call: TRBD2
j_call: TRBJ2-3
cdr3_length: 23
v_call: TRBV14
clone_size: .
cdr3_aa: CASSRRSPVSALFLAGGTDTQYF
cdr3_nt: TGTGCCAGCAGCCGTCGGAGTCCGGTTTCGGCCCTTTTCCTAGCGGGGGGGACAGATACGCAGTATTTT

d_call: TRBD1
j_call: TRBJ2-2
cdr3_length: 14
v_call: TRBV9
clone_size: .
cdr3_aa: CASSGQVGGGELFF
cdr3_nt: TGTGCCAGCAGTGGACAGGTCGGCGGCGGGGAGCTGTTTTTT

d_call: TRBD1
j_call: TRBJ2-1
cdr3_length: 16
v_call: TRBV7-9
clone_size: .
cdr3_aa: CASSQSGTGPYNEQFF
cdr3_nt: TGTGCCAGCAGTCAAAGCGGGACAGGGCCTTACAATGAGCAGTTCTTC

d_call: .
j_call: TRBJ2-3
cdr3_length: 15
v_call: TRBV5-1
clone_size: .
cdr3_aa: CASSLGATNTDTQYF
cdr3_nt: TGCGCCAGCAGCTTGGGGGCGACGAACACAGATACGCAGTATTTT

d_call: .
j_call: TRBJ2-1
cdr3_length: 13
v_call: TRBV6-1
clone_size: few
cdr3_aa: CASSEGSYNEQFF
cdr3_nt: TGTGCCAGCAGCGAGGGATCTTACAATGAGCAGTTCTTC

d_call: .
j_call: TRBJ2-4
cdr3_length: 15
v_call: TRBV29-1
clone_size: .
cdr3_aa: CSVARGPISRQGQYF
cdr3_nt: TGCAGCGTTGCCCGGGGCCCAATTTCCCGTCAGGGTCAGTACTTC

d_call: .
j_call: TRBJ1-1
cdr3_length: 13
v_call: TRBV14
clone_size: .
cdr3_aa: CASSPFGNTEAFF
cdr3_nt: TGTGCCAGCAGCCCCTTTGGAAACACTGAAGCTTTCTTT

d_call: .
j_call: TRBJ2-1
cdr3_length: 16
v_call: TRBV5-6
clone_size: .
cdr3_aa: CASSSVDRPGFIMQFF
cdr3_nt: TGTGCCAGCAGCTCCGTCGACAGGCCCGGATTTATAATGCAGTTCTTC

d_call: .
j_call: TRBJ1-2
cdr3_length: 14
v_call: TRBV5-1
clone_size: .
cdr3_aa: CASSFDVSNYGYTF
cdr3_nt: TGCGCCAGCAGCTTTGACGTCTCTAACTATGGCTACACCTTC

d_call: .
j_call: TRBJ1-6
cdr3_length: 13
v_call: TRBV7-2
clone_size: few
cdr3_aa: CASSSVRVSPLHF
cdr3_nt: TGTGCCAGCAGCTCGGTCCGGGTCTCACCCCTCCACTTT

d_call: TRBD2
j_call: TRBJ2-5
cdr3_length: 15
v_call: TRBV27
clone_size: .
cdr3_aa: CASSLERGPQETQYF
cdr3_nt: TGTGCCAGCAGTTTGGAGCGGGGACCTCAAGAGACCCAGTACTTC

d_call: .
j_call: TRBJ1-1
cdr3_length: 9
v_call: TRBV4-1
clone_size: few
cdr3_aa: CASIPTAFF
cdr3_nt: TGCGCCAGCATCCCGACGGCTTTCTTT

d_call: TRBD1
j_call: TRBJ1-1
cdr3_length: 14
v_call: TRBV5-1
clone_size: many
cdr3_aa: CASRADRGLTEAFF
cdr3_nt: TGCGCCAGCAGAGCTGACAGGGGGCTAACTGAAGCTTTCTTT

d_call: .
j_call: TRBJ1-1
cdr3_length: 17
v_call: TRBV21-1
clone_size: few
cdr3_aa: CASSKLLCPGATTEAFF
cdr3_nt: TGTGCCAGCAGCAAATTGTTGTGTCCAGGGGCGACCACTGAAGCTTTCTTT

d_call: .
j_call: TRBJ1-5
cdr3_length: 15
v_call: TRBV7-2
clone_size: many
cdr3_aa: CASSLALNSNQPQHF
cdr3_nt: TGTGCCAGCAGCTTAGCTCTGAATAGCAATCAGCCCCAGCATTTT

d_call: TRBD1
j_call: TRBJ2-1
cdr3_length: 14
v_call: TRBV11-1
clone_size: .
cdr3_aa: CASKGDRVIDEQFF
cdr3_nt: TGTGCCAGCAAGGGGGACAGGGTGATCGATGAGCAGTTCTTC

d_call: TRBD2
j_call: TRBJ2-1
cdr3_length: 14
v_call: TRBV5-1
clone_size: many
cdr3_aa: CASSLGTSGNEQFF
cdr3_nt: TGTGCCAGCAGCTTAGGGACTAGCGGAAATGAGCAGTTCTTC

d_call: .
j_call: TRBJ1-2
cdr3_length: 14
v_call: TRBV6-1
clone_size: once
cdr3_aa: CASSRTLLGYGYTF
cdr3_nt: TGTGCCAGCAGTAGGACACTTCTTGGCTATGGCTACACCTTC

d_call: .
j_call: TRBJ1-5
cdr3_length: 16
v_call: TRBV6-1
clone_size: .
cdr3_aa: CASRLRTVNSNQPQHF
cdr3_nt: TGTGCCAGCAGACTCAGGACAGTGAATAGCAATCAGCCCCAGCATTTT

d_call: .
j_call: TRBJ2-5
cdr3_length: 12
v_call: TRBV12-3/TRBV12-4
clone_size: .
cdr3_aa: CASSPVKETQYF
cdr3_nt: TGTGCCAGCAGTCCCGTTAAAGAGACCCAGTACTTC

d_call: TRBD1
j_call: TRBJ1-3
cdr3_length: 14
v_call: TRBV5-1
clone_size: few
cdr3_aa: CASSPGTGEPTIYF
cdr3_nt: TGCGCCAGCAGCCCCGGGACAGGGGAGCCAACCATATATTTT

d_call: .
j_call: TRBJ2-4
cdr3_length: 15
v_call: TRBV4-2
clone_size: few
cdr3_aa: CASSQDLGGGNIQYF
cdr3_nt: TGTGCCAGCAGCCAAGATTTAGGGGGGGGAAACATTCAGTACTTC

d_call: TRBD2
j_call: TRBJ2-2
cdr3_length: 15
v_call: TRBV18
clone_size: .
cdr3_aa: CASSPVLADTGELFF
cdr3_nt: TGTGCCAGCTCACCAGTCCTAGCGGACACCGGGGAGCTGTTTTTT

d_call: .
j_call: TRBJ2-1
cdr3_length: 13
v_call: TRBV11-2
clone_size: .
cdr3_aa: CASSSIGADEQFF
cdr3_nt: TGTGCCAGCAGCTCCATAGGGGCGGATGAGCAGTTCTTC

d_call: TRBD1
j_call: TRBJ1-2
cdr3_length: 13
v_call: TRBV5-4
clone_size: .
cdr3_aa: CASSLETGNGYTF
cdr3_nt: TGTGCCAGCAGCTTGGAGACAGGGAACGGCTACACCTTC

d_call: TRBD2
j_call: TRBJ2-1
cdr3_length: 14
v_call: TRBV27
clone_size: many
cdr3_aa: CASSLSGGVGEQFF
cdr3_nt: TGTGCCAGCAGTCTTAGCGGGGGGGTAGGTGAGCAGTTCTTC

d_call: .
j_call: TRBJ2-5
cdr3_length: 14
v_call: TRBV12-3/TRBV12-4
clone_size: .
cdr3_aa: CASSSQGLKETQYF
cdr3_nt: TGTGCCAGCAGTTCCCAAGGACTTAAAGAGACCCAGTACTTC

d_call: .
j_call: TRBJ2-3
cdr3_length: 14
v_call: TRBV5-1
clone_size: many
cdr3_aa: CASSSPGSTDTQYF
cdr3_nt: TGCGCCAGCAGCTCTCCGGGTTCTACAGATACGCAGTATTTT